This TCR beta chain was obtained from a study of chemoradiotherapy in HPV16-positive cancers. On the study more broadly: Candidate HPV-specific clones and shared TCR motifs came from two HPV16-positive patients.

TCRdb's copy holds only in-frame clones and misses some; the assay was immunoSEQ multiplex PCR. The sample holds 30,000 to 40,000 clones, about four fifths seen once. Germline V gives CDR1 LGHNT, CDR2 FRNRAP. The junction had 9 bases not matched to a gene; V was cut back by 4 bases and J by 7 bases. The CDR3 consists of 16 residues. The rearrangement links TRBV12-5 to TRBJ2-1; 11 positions agree with TRBD2. The source is a human donor with HPV-associated anogenital cancer. The material was blood, obtained from a patient who underwent chemoradiotherapy. The CDR3 loop is CASGWRLAGNRNEQFF. CDR3 nucleotides: TGTGCTAGTGGTTGGAGACTAGCGGGGAATAGGAATGAGCAGTTCTTC. The complete variable domain, with remaining parts taken from reference TRBV12-5 and TRBJ2-1, reads DARVTQTPRHKVTEMGQEVTMRCQPILGHNTVFWYRQTMMQGLELLAYFRNRAPLDDSGMPKDRFSAEMPDATLATLKIQPSEPRDSAVYFCASGWRLAGNRNEQFFGPGTRLTVL.